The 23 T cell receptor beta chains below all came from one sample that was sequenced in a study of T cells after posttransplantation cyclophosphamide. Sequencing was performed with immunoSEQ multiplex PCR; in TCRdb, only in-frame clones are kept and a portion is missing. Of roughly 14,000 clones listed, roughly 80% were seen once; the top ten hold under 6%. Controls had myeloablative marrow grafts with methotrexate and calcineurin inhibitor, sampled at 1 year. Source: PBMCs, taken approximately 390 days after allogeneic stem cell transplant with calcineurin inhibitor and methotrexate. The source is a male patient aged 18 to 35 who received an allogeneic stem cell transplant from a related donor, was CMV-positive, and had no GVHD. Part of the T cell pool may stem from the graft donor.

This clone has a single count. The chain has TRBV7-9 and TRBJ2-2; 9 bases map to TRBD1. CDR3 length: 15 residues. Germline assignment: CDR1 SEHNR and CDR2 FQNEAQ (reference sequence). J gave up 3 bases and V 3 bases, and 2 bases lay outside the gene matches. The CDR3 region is CASSFGTGHTGELFF. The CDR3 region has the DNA TGTGCCAGCAGCTTCGGGACAGGGCACACCGGGGAGCTGTTTTTT.

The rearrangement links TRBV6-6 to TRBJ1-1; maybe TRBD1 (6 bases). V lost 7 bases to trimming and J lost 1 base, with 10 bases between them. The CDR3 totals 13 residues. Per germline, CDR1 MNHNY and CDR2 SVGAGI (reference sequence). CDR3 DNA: TGTGCCAGCATCAGGACAGCGAACACTGAAGCTTTCTTT. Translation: CASIRTANTEAFF.

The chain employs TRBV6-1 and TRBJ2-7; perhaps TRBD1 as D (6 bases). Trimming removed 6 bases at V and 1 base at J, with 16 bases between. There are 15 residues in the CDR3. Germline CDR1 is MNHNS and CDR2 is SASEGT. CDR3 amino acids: CASSVTGTTSYEQYF. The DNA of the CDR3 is TGTGCCAGCAGCGTCACAGGGACGACATCCTACGAGCAGTACTTC.

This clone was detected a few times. This CDR3 reads CASSLRTVGAKQPQHF. DNA for the CDR3: TGTGCCAGCAGCCTCCGGACAGTGGGGGCAAAACAGCCCCAGCATTTT. The genes are TRBV5-6 and TRBJ1-5; D is perhaps TRBD1 (6 bases). This CDR3 region has 16 residues. Germline CDR1 reads SGHDT; CDR2 reads YYEEEE. Trimming took off 4 bases at V and 7 bases at J, with 21 bases between the two ends.

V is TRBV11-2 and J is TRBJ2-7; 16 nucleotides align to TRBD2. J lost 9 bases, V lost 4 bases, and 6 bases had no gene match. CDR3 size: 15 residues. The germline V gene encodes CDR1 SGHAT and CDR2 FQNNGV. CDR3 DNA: TGTGCCAGCAGCTCGACCGGGACTAGCGGGAGGGCGCAGTACTTC. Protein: CASSSTGTSGRAQYF.

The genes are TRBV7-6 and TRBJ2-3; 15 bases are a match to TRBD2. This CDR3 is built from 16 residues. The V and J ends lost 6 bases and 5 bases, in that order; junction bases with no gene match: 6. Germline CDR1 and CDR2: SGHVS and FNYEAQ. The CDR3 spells CASRLGLAGGRDTQYF. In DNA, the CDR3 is TGTGCCAGCAGGCTGGGACTAGCGGGAGGTAGAGATACGCAGTATTTT.

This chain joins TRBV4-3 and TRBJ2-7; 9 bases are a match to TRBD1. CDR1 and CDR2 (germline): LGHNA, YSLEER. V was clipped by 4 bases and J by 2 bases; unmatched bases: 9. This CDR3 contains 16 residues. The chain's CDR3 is CASSLVPGQGAYEQYF. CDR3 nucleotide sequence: TGCGCCAGCAGCCTGGTTCCGGGACAGGGTGCCTACGAGCAGTACTTC.

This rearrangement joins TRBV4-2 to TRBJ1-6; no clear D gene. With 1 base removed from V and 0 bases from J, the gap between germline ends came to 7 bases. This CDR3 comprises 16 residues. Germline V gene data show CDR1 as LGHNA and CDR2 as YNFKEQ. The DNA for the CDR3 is TGTGCCAGCAGCCAAGGAAAGAGCTCCTATAATTCACCCCTCCACTTT. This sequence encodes CASSQGKSSYNSPLHF.

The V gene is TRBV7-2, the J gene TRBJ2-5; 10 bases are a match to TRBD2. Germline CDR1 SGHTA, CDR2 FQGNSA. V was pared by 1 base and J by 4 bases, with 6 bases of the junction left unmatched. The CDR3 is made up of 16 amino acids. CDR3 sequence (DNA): TGTGCCAGCAGCTTAGGCCTAGCGGGAGCGCGAGAGACCCAGTACTTC. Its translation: CASSLGLAGARETQYF.

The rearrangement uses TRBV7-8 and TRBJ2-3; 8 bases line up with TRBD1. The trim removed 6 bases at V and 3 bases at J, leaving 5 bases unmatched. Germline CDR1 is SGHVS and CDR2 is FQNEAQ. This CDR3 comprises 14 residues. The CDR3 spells CASSGTGFTDTQYF. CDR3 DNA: TGTGCCAGCAGTGGGACAGGTTTTACAGATACGCAGTATTTT.

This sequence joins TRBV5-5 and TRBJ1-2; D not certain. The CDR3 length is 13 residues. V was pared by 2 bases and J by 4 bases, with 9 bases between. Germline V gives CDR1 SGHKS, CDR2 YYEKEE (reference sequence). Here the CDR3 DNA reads TGTGCCAGCAGCTTCGCAGTCCTCTATGGCTACACCTTC. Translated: CASSFAVLYGYTF.

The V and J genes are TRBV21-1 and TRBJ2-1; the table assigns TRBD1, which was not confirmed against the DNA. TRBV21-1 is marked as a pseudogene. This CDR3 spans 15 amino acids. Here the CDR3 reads CASSTQGKVDNEQFF. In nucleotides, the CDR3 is TGTGCCAGCAGCACTCAGGGAAAGGTGGACAATGAGCAGTTCTTC.

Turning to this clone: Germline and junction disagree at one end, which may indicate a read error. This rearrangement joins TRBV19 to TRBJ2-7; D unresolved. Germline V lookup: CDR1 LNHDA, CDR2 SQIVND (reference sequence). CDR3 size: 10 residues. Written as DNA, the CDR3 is TGTGCCAGCGGAGACGGTTATCCCCACTTC. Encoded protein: CASGDGYPHF.

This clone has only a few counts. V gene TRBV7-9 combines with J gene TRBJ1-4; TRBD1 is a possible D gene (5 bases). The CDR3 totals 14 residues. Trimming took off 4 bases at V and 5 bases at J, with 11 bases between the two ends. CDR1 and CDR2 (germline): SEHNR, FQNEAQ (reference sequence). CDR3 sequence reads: CASSSGGGNEKLFF. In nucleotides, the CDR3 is TGTGCCAGCAGCTCTGGGGGGGGGAATGAAAAACTGTTTTTT. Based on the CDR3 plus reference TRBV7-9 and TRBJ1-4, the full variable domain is DTGVSQNPRHKITKRGQNVTFRCDPISEHNRLYWYRQTLGQGPEFLTYFQNEAQLEKSRLLSDRFSAERPKGSFSTLEIQRTEQGDSAMYLCASSSGGGNEKLFFGSGTQLSVL.

The chain's CDR3 is CAWTYRGVSSYEQYF. CDR3 DNA: TGTGCCTGGACTTACAGGGGGGTTAGCTCCTACGAGCAGTACTTC. This chain uses TRBV30 with TRBJ2-7; 8 positions agree with TRBD1. The junction had 8 bases not matched to a gene; V was cut back by 4 bases and J by 0 bases. The CDR3 covers 15 residues. CDR1 GTSNPN and CDR2 SVGIG come from the germline V gene (reference sequence).

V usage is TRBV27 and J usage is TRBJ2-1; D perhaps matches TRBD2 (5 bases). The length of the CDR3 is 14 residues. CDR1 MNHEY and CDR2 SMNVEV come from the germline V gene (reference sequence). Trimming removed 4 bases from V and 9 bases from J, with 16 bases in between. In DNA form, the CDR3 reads TGTGCCAGCAGTTATAGCGCCGCTCGGAGTGAGCAGTTCTTC. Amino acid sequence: CASSYSAARSEQFF.

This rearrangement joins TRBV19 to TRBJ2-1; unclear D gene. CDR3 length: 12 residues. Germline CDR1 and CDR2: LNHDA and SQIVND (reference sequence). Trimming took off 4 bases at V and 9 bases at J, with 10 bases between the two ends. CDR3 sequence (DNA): TGTGCCAGTAGTACGGTCCTCGGTGAGCAGTTCTTC. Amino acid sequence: CASSTVLGEQFF.

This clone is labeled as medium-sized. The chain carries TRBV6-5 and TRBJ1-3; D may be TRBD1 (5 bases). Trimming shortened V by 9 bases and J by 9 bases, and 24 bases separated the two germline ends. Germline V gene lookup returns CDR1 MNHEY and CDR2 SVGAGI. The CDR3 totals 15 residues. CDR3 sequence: CASSRGTIGRSTIYF. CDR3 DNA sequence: TGTGCCAGTTCAAGGGGAACTATCGGCAGGTCCACCATATATTTT.

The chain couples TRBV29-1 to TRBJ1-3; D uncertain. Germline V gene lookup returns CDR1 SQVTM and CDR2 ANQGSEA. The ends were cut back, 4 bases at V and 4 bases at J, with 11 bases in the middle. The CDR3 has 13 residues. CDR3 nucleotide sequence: TGCAGCGTTGGGCCGAGACAAGGAAACACCATATATTTT. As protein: CSVGPRQGNTIYF.

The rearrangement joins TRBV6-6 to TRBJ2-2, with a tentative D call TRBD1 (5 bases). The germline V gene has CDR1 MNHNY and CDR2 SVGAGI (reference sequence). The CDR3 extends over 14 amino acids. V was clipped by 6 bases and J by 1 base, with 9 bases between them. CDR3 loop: CASRTTVNTGELFF. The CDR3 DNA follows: TGTGCCAGCAGAACGACAGTGAACACCGGGGAGCTGTTTTTT.

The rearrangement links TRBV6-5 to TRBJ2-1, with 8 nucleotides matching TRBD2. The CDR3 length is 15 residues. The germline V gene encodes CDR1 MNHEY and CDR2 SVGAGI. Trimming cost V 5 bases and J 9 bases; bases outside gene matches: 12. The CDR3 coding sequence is TGTGCCAGCAGTCCGATAGCGGGATCCGCCCGTGAGCAGTTCTTC. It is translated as CASSPIAGSAREQFF.

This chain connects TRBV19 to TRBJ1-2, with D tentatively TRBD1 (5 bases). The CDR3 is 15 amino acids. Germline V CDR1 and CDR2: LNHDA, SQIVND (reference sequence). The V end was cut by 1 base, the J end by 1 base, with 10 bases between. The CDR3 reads CASSIGEGVNYGYTF. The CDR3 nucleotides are TGTGCCAGTAGTATAGGGGAAGGGGTTAACTATGGCTACACCTTC.

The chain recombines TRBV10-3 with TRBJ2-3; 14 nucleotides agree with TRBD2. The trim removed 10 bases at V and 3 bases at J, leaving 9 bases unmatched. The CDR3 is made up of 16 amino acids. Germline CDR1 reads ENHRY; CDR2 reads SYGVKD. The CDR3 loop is CATAGTSGSGTDTQYF. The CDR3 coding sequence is TGTGCCACCGCCGGGACTAGCGGGAGCGGGACAGATACGCAGTATTTT.